This TCR beta chain was sequenced in a study of beta chain features in type 1 diabetes. The study, taken as a whole, reports: Among all four CD4+ subsets, Type 1 diabetes patients had TCRB CDR3s that were moderately but significantly shorter. A greater similarity of naive, central memory and Treg TCRB repertoires was seen among patients than among healthy donors.

The CDR3 loop spans 16 amino acids. The germline V gene encodes CDR1 SGDLS and CDR2 YYNGEE. Trimming removed 0 bases from V and 0 bases from J; junction bases left unmatched: 5. Expressed TCRB transcripts were sequenced after all isolated RNA was converted to cDNA. Repertoires were generated with immunoSEQ multiplex PCR, while TCRdb's copy carries only in-frame clones and drops some. The sample holds roughly 220,000 clones, 16% seen once. Purities in excess of 95% were seen in all sorted populations. This clone was picked up a small number of times. Its antigen is not identified. The clonotype was recovered from a man under 40 with type 1 diabetes. The chain recombines TRBV9 with TRBJ2-5; 7 bases agree with TRBD2. Sequenced material: naive CD4+ T cells from blood. The CDR3 region has the DNA TGTGCCAGCAGCGTAGGGCTAGCGGCGTACCAAGAGACCCAGTACTTC. It specifies CASSVGLAAYQETQYF.